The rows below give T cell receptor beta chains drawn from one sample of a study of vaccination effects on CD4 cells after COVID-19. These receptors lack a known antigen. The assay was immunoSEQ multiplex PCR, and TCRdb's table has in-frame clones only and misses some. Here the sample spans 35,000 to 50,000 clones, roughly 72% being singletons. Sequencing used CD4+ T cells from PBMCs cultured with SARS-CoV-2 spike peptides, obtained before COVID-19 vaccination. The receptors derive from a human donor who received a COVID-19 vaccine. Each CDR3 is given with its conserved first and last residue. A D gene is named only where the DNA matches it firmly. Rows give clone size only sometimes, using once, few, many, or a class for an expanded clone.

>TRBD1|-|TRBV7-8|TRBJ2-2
CASSGRDRGVNTGELFF
TGTGCCAGCAGCGGACGGGACAGGGGGGTGAACACCGGGGAGCTGTTTTTT
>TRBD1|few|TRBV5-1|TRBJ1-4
CASSSQGVNEKLFF
TGCGCCAGCAGCTCACAGGGGGTTAATGAAAAACTGTTTTTT
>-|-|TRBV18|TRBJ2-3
CASSPPSTDTQYF
TGTGCCAGCTCACCACCAAGCACAGATACGCAGTATTTT
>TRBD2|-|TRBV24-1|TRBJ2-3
CATSDPGSGGRGTDTQYF
TGTGCCACCAGTGATCCAGGTAGCGGGGGGCGAGGGACGGATACGCAGTATTTT
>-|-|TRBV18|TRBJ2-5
CASSPRRNLQETQYF
TGTGCCAGCTCACCAAGGCGGAACCTACAAGAGACCCAGTACTTC
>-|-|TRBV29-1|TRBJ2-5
CSSLAGETQYF
TGCAGCTCACTTGCGGGAGAGACCCAGTACTTC
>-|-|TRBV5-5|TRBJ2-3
CASSTSGTAVRDTQYF
TGTGCCAGCAGCACCTCCGGGACTGCAGTCAGGGATACGCAGTATTTT
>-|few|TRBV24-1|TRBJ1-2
CATSDSGRGYGYTF
TGTGCCACCAGTGATTCGGGCAGGGGATATGGCTACACCTTC
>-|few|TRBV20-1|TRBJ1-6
CSASVGLGANSPLHF
TGCAGTGCTAGTGTTGGGTTAGGAGCAAATTCACCCCTCCACTTT
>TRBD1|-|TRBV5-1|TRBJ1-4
CASSLTGQGEKLFF
TGCGCCAGCAGCCTCACGGGACAGGGAGAAAAACTGTTTTTT
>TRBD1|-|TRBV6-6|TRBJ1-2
CASSYVRDRGFWGYTF
TGTGCCAGCAGTTATGTCCGGGACAGGGGTTTTTGGGGCTACACCTTC
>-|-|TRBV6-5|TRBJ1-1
CASSYSKSVGEAFF
TGTGCCAGCAGTTACTCGAAATCTGTGGGGGAAGCTTTCTTT
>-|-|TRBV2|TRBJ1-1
CASRMNTEAFF
TGTGCCAGCAGGATGAACACTGAAGCTTTCTTT
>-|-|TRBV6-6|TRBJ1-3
CASSLLGQLGNTIYF
TGTGCCAGCAGTTTGCTCGGACAGCTCGGAAACACCATATATTTT
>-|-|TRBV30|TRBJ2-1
CAWSVRVAINEQFF
TGTGCCTGGAGTGTACGGGTAGCAATCAATGAGCAGTTCTTC
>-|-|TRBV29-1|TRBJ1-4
CSATRARGEKLFF
TGCAGCGCTACCCGGGCCCGGGGTGAAAAACTGTTTTTT
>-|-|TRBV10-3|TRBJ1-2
CAISELQADGYTF
TGTGCCATCAGTGAGTTACAGGCGGATGGCTACACCTTC
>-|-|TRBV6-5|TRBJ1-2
CASSGDSPYGYTF
TGTGCCAGCAGCGGCGACAGCCCGTATGGCTACACCTTC
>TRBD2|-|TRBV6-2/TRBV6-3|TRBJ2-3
CASSYSPSGRMVDTQYF
TGTGCCAGCAGTTACTCACCCAGCGGGAGAATGGTAGATACGCAGTATTTT
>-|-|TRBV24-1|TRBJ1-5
CATSPGPSNQPQHF
TGTGCCACCAGCCCGGGACCCAGCAATCAGCCCCAGCATTTT
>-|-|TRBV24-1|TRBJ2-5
CATSGRLGVEETQYF
TGTGCCACCAGTGGCCGGCTCGGGGTGGAGGAGACCCAGTACTTC
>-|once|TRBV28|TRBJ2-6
CASSLYLSGANVLTF
TGTGCCAGCAGTTTGTACCTCTCTGGGGCCAACGTCCTGACTTTC
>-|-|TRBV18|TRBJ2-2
CASSPAGTGELFF
TGTGCCAGCTCACCGGCGGGGACCGGGGAGCTGTTTTTT
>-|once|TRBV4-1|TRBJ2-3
CASSQDYQNRDTQYF
TGCGCCAGCAGCCAAGATTACCAGAACAGGGATACGCAGTATTTT
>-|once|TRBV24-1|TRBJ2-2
CATSDTGTFYTGELFF
TGTGCCACCAGTGATACGGGGACGTTTTACACCGGGGAGCTGTTTTTT
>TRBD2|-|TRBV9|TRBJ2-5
CASSAGLAGGGQETQYF
TGTGCCAGCAGCGCCGGATTGGCGGGGGGGGGTCAAGAGACCCAGTACTTC
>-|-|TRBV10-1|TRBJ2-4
CASSDIAKNIQYF
TGCGCCAGCAGTGATATAGCCAAAAACATTCAGTACTTC
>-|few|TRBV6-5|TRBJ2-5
CASRPVRLGQETQYF
TGTGCCAGCAGACCCGTCCGGTTGGGTCAAGAGACCCAGTACTTC
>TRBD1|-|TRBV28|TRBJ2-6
CASSLLGQGAGGANVLTF
TGTGCCAGCAGTTTATTGGGACAGGGGGCCGGTGGGGCCAACGTCCTGACTTTC
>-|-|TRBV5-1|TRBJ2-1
CASSPLLGERYSYNEQFF
TGCGCCAGCAGCCCCCTCCTCGGGGAGCGCTACTCCTACAATGAGCAGTTCTTC
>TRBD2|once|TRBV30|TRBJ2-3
CAWTSGNTDTQYF
TGTGCCTGGACTAGCGGGAACACAGATACGCAGTATTTT
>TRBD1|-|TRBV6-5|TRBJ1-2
CASSYVQGRGGYTF
TGTGCCAGCAGTTACGTACAGGGGAGAGGTGGCTACACCTTC